This record covers a single T cell receptor (beta chain). The antigen is unknown. The data were taken from a study of cytomegalovirus exposure and HLA in healthy donors. The study, taken as a whole, reports: The authors confirmed in vitro that three CMV-associated chains were specific for CMV antigens. Analyzed later, most CMV-associated TCR beta chains appeared HLA-restricted. Productive status was seen about 87% or about 30% of the time for most TCR beta V segments in an earlier analysis.

In the PCR, 60 Vbeta and 13 Jbeta primers were used. The assay was immunoSEQ multiplex PCR, and TCRdb's table has in-frame clones only and misses some. This table holds 120,000 to 150,000 clones, over 75% found once. The receptor's source is a woman in her 30s in good health and CMV-seronegative. Sequencing input: PBMCs.

This CDR3 is CAWSARGRIIIAEAFF. DNA of the CDR3: TGTGCCTGGAGTGCCAGGGGACGGATAATAATCGCTGAAGCTTTCTTT. This chain links TRBV30 with TRBJ1-1, with D possibly matching TRBD1 (6 bases). This CDR3 has 16 amino acids. The ends were cut back, 1 base at V and 6 bases at J, with 21 bases in the middle. Germline V gene lookup returns CDR1 GTSNPN and CDR2 SVGIG (reference sequence).